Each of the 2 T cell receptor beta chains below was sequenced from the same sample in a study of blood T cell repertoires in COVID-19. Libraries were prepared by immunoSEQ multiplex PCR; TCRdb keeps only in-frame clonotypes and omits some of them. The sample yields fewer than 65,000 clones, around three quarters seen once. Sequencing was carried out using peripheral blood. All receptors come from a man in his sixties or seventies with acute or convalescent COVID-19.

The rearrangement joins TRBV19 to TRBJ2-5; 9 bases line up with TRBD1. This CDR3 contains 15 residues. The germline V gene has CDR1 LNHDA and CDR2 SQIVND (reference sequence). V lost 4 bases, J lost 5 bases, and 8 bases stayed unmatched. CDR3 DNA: TGTGCCAGTAGTACTGGACAGGGGTCGGGCGAGACCCAGTACTTC. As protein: CASSTGQGSGETQYF.

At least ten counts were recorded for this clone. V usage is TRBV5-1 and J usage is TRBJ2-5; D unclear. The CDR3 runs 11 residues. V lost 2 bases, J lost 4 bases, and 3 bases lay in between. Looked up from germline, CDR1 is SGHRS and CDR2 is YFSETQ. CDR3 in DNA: TGCGCCAGCAGCTTCTCAGAGACCCAGTACTTC. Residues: CASSFSETQYF.